This section outlines one TCR beta chain sequence together with its context. Its antigen is unknown. TCRdb passed the 5' RACE reads through MiXCR, listing each CDR3 protein once. The table lists approximately 220,000 distinct CDR3 sequences, roughly 25% of them singletons, with 6.6% in the top ten. The sample is drawn from a study of CD8 T cells in ankylosing spondylitis. Overall study findings and caveats: Disease-associated clonotypes exhibited CD8+ identity and were relatively infrequent in peripheral blood.

The source of this sequence is a male donor with ankylosing spondylitis or in good health (not recorded which). The sample consisted of blood, either unsorted or a sorted T cell fraction (not recorded which).

The CDR3 nucleotides are TGTGCCATCAGCCCCGGAGGGGGCACTGAAGCTTTCTTT. The encoded protein is CAISPGGGTEAFF. V and J are TRBV10-3 and TRBJ1-1, with a tentative D call TRBD1 (6 bases). This CDR3 comprises 13 residues. Germline CDR1 and CDR2: ENHRY and SYGVKD. With 6 bases removed from V and 4 bases from J, the gap between germline ends came to 12 bases.